This T cell receptor (beta chain) was retrieved from a study of T cell responses to AZD1222 COVID-19 vaccine. About this clone: The antigen is not known.

General observations from the study: At baseline, just a handful of AZD1222 recipients tested seropositive.

The V end was cut by 0 bases, the J end by 0 bases, with 13 bases between. This CDR3 is built from 16 residues. Per germline, CDR1 SGHRS and CDR2 YFSETQ. Clones were sequenced by immunoSEQ multiplex PCR, and TCRdb holds only the in-frame ones, with some missing. This sample has about 29,000 clones, with over 90% found just once. V is TRBV5-1 and J is TRBJ2-7, with TRBD2 as a possible D gene (6 bases). The clonotype was recovered from an adult in good health. This material consisted of peripheral blood, taken on day 0 of AZD1222 vaccination. CDR3: CASSLAIAATSYEQYF. Written as DNA, the CDR3 is TGCGCCAGCAGCTTGGCCATAGCGGCGACCTCCTACGAGCAGTACTTC.